This T cell receptor beta chain comes out of a study of OX40 agonist ivuxolimab in advanced cancers. In terms of the full investigation: The costimulatory receptor OX40 (CD134) was targeted by ivuxolimab, a fully human IgG2 agonistic monoclonal antibody. Intravenous ivuxolimab was administered to patients every 2 weeks at six dose levels: 0.01, 0.1, 0.3, 1.5, 3 and 10 mg/kg. Among the roughly 54 dose-escalation patients, 19 had hepatocellular carcinoma, roughly 15 melanoma, 9 renal cell carcinoma and 9 head and neck cancer. In the dose-escalation cohort, nearly 85% of patients were male, and the mean age was approximately 60 years with a range of about 20 to 79. Patients were allowed to have had prior anti-PD-1, anti-PD-L1 or anti-CTLA-4 therapy, and approximately 37% of the dose-escalation patients had been treated with checkpoint inhibitors. Three dose-escalation patients achieved partial responses, one with hepatocellular carcinoma and two with cutaneous melanoma. Peripheral TCRbeta sequencing was intended to test whether TCR sequence diversity was altered and clonal T-cell expansion was caused by ivuxolimab. The paper reports the monotherapy dose-escalation portion (N of about 50 patients) of the phase I ivuxolimab trial.

The trial excluded patients who had a history of autoimmune disease or who were on systemic immunosuppression. In every dose cohort, peripheral blood was drawn for TCR sequencing at baseline, cycle 4 day 1, and cycle 7 day 1. Samples were obtained from an open-label, multicenter, first-in-human phase I dose-escalation trial of ivuxolimab. Adults with locally advanced or metastatic head and neck squamous cell, hepatocellular, melanoma or renal cell carcinoma were enrolled in the trial. CD4+ and CD8+ T cells were sorted separately from peripheral blood before TCR sequencing. Points the paper makes about the study in general: In the 0.1-3.0 mg/kg groups, partial responders had among the lowest normalized peripheral clonal expansion, particularly in CD8+ T cells. Antigen specificity was not determined for the clonally expanded peripheral T cells. After ivuxolimab, expanded clones were on average more numerous among CD8+ T cells than among CD4+ T cells. Clonal expansion of both CD4+ and CD8+ blood T cells was observed from baseline to week 6 at doses 0.1 to 3.0 mg/kg. Low levels of normalized T-cell clonal expansion were also seen in some nonresponding patients.

V sheds 0 bases and J sheds 5 bases, leaving 11 bases between their ends. From a lookup of the germline V gene, CDR1 and CDR2 are SGHTA and FQGNSA. From the cysteine through the phenylalanine, the CDR3 covers 14 amino acids. The only DNA kept is the CDR3, 42 bases in frame from the first base. About this clone itself: Its antigen target is currently unknown. Base qualities are missing; no much larger clone stands one base away.

Genomic DNA was extracted from sorted cells for sequencing of the TCRbeta CDR3 region. The immunoSEQ Assay was used for sequencing of TCRbeta CDR3 regions. TCRdb took over this immuneACCESS table, retaining in-frame rearrangements with V and J assigned. Such tables are incomplete; in checked studies, under half of the missing clones stem from an unresolved V gene, and the remainder is unexplained. Present in this sample are 35,000 to 55,000 clones, just under 95% of which were seen just once. About 10% of the sample is held by the ten biggest clonotypes. This sequence uses TRBV7-2 and TRBJ2-7, and perhaps TRBD1 as D gene, on 5 matching bases. The receptor's source is an adult with an advanced solid tumor such as melanoma, head and neck, liver or kidney cancer. The material sequenced was CD4+ or CD8+ T cells sorted from blood, taken in a trial of the OX40 agonist ivuxolimab. The nucleotide sequence reads as follows: TGTGCCAGCAGCTTAGCGGGCAGGGCTAACGAGCAGTACTTC. It codes for CASSLAGRANEQYF.